This T cell receptor beta chain was profiled in a study of blood T cell repertoires in COVID-19 (TCRdb year 2020). At the level of the whole study: Samples covering the acute and convalescent phases of COVID-19 were provided by collaborators in the United States, Italy and Spain. The material from the prospective study consisted of cDNA or gDNA derived from T cells, B-cell-depleted T cells, or PBMCs. The dataset comprised deeply sampled blood TCRbeta repertoires from subjects exposed to, actively infected with, or recovered from COVID-19. The repertoires were made available in a free public database intended to serve as a resource for research on the immune response to SARS-CoV-2. The samples were drawn from two sources: the first 160 participants of the ongoing ImmuneRACE study, and 950 to 1,500 subjects contributed by 6 global collaborators. The sample metadata nearly always contained a de-identified subject ID, COVID-19 status, age in years and sex. Where available, HLA class I and class II types were taken from metadata supplied by the sample provider and were not determined by assay-based typing.

V is cut by 4 bases and J by 6 bases, and the space between the germline ends is 10 bases. The germline V gene provides CDR1 SQVTM and CDR2 ANQGSEA. From the cysteine through the phenylalanine, the CDR3 covers 12 amino acids. This entry keeps only the CDR3 DNA: 36 bases, framed from base 1. The paper as a whole reports these results and caveats: The quantity of clinical and demographic metadata differed by source and by participant and was supplied without curation.

TCRbeta CDR3 regions were amplified from genomic DNA by means of the immunoSEQ Assay, a bias-controlled multiplex PCR. As for the authors' bioinformatics: Nucleated cell counts per sample were estimated from amplification of reference gene primers within the assay. To quantify the absolute abundance of each unique TCRbeta CDR3 rearrangement, sequence reads were collapsed and filtered. Productive Simpson clonality was computed per sample as the square root of Simpson's diversity index over productive rearrangements. Here the immuneACCESS table is served through TCRdb, limited to in-frame sequences with V and J called. Missing clones are a known gap in these copies; in checked studies unresolved V genes cover under half, and the rest lacks a known reason. The V and J calls and clone size were taken over from that table, and D and trimming were inferred from the DNA. This sample comprises approximately 210,000 clones, approximately 86% of them detected only once. The top ten clones comprise roughly 1.5% of the sample.

Concerning this clone: Its recognized antigen is unknown. No quality values exist for individual bases; no much larger clone is one base distant.

Each collaborating institution followed its own protocols to collect whole blood in K2EDTA tubes. Collaborator samples were shipped for TCRbeta analysis as frozen whole blood, isolated PBMCs, or DNA extracted from either sample type. Sequences were obtained from peripheral blood. The V and J genes are TRBV29-1 and TRBJ2-1, with the D gene not clear enough to name. The sequence derives from a man aged 18 to 29 with active or convalescent COVID-19. The DNA is TGCAGCGTTGGAGGTCCCGGCAATGAGCAGTTCTTC. Its product reads: CSVGGPGNEQFF.